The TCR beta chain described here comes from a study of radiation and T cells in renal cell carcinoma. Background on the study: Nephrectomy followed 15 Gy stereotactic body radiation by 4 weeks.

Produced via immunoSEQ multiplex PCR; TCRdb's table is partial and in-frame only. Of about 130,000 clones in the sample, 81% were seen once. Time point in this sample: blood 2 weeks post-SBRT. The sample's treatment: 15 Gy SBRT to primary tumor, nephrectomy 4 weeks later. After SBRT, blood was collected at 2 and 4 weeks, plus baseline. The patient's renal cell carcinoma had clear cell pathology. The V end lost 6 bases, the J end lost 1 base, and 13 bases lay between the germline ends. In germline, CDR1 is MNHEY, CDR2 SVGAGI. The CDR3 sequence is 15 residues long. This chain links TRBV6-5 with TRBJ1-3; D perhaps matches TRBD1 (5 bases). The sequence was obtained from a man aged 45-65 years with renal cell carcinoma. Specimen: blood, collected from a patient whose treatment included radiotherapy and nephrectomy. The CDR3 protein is CASSSSGRSGNTIYF. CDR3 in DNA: TGTGCCAGCAGCAGCTCGGGACGATCTGGAAACACCATATATTTT.